This T cell receptor beta chain was sequenced for a study of a mutant IDH1 vaccine in newly diagnosed glioma. In the study overall: Treated individuals were around 60% male and 37.5% female, averaging roughly 43 years of age. Prior therapy was radiotherapy, temozolomide, or both; most received both.

This clone appeared once. Its antigen is currently unknown. Study observations and caveats: Less than 95% of patients showed vaccine-induced immune responses across multiple MHC alleles.

Time point denoted: week 47, end of study. The study gave 300 ug of mutant IDH1 20-mer peptide per vaccine dose, with topical imiquimod. New IDH1-mutant, ATRX-lost WHO grade 3 or 4 astrocytomas occurred in donors. Profiled with immunoSEQ multiplex PCR; TCRdb holds only in-frame clones, not every one. Of fewer than 70,000 clones listed, roughly four fifths were seen once; the top ten hold 3.8%. The ends lost 8 bases at V and 2 bases at J; junction bases unmatched: 4. This CDR3 region has 14 residues. The V gene's germline CDR1 is WSHSY and CDR2 SAAADI. This chain links TRBV10-2 with TRBJ1-4, with TRBD1 identical over 8 bases. Here the sequenced sample was PBMCs, taken from a glioma patient whose treatment included an IDH1 peptide vaccine. The clonotype originates from a young man with glioma. CDR3 sequence reads: CASAGGGTNEKLFF. The CDR3 nucleotides are TGCGCCAGCGCAGGGGGCGGCACTAATGAAAAACTGTTTTTT.